This note documents a single T cell receptor beta chain sequence. Its antigen is unidentified. The V gene end was trimmed by 6 bases and the J gene end by 0 bases; junction bases not matched to a gene: 10. Germline V lookup: CDR1 LNHDA, CDR2 SQIVND (reference sequence). This CDR3 comprises 18 residues. TCRdb reprocessed the 5' RACE reads via MiXCR and lists one record per CDR3 protein. In the table there are 1.5 million to 2 million distinct CDR3 sequences, less than 35% of which are singletons. The data originate from a study of identical twins. Study-wide results and limits: Memory repertoires showed no such pattern, whereas abundant cord blood beta clonotypes carried fewer insertions. Twin pairs had excess sharing that was weaker in beta out-of-frame sequences. Modeled out-of-frame TCR alpha sharing in monozygotic twins fell below observed levels.

This clonotype was obtained from a newborn girl in good health. V and J are TRBV19 and TRBJ2-6, with 8 nucleotides matching TRBD1. Material: cord blood. This CDR3 reads CASSLQGVYHSGANVLTF. The CDR3 bases are TGTGCCAGTAGCCTACAGGGGGTGTACCACTCTGGGGCCAACGTCCTGACTTTC. Full variable domain (missing parts from reference TRBV19 and TRBJ2-6): DGGITQSPKYLFRKEGQNVTLSCEQNLNHDAMYWYRQDPGQGLRLIYYSQIVNDFQKGDIAEGYSVSREKKESFPLTVTSAQKNPTAFYLCASSLQGVYHSGANVLTFGAGSRLTVL.